This T cell receptor (beta chain) was sequenced during a study of shared clonotypes between healthy human individuals (TCRdb year 2020). A note on the overall study: The cohort included a few men and a couple of women between 18 and 49 years of age. To estimate repertoire size and how much clonotype sharing occurs between individuals, the study deeply sequenced the blood TCR repertoires of about 5 healthy adults. To increase sequencing depth and limit assay-specific biases, different laboratories used diverse techniques to prepare libraries and sequence TCR repertoires. For each donor, three plates each were used for CD4 naive and CD4 memory, two plates were used for CD8 naive, and one plate was used for CD8 memory. Between about 0.8 and 9 billion PBMCs per donor were obtained by leukapheresis.

CD8 naive samples were CD45RO-negative cells positively selected for CCR7, giving a CD45RA+CCR7+ population that excluded TemRA cells. The donors were healthy, HIV-negative adults with no recently reported acute infections or vaccinations. Only Caucasian adults living in Nashville, Tennessee, USA were represented among the donors. Blood was obtained by leukapheresis, after which PBMCs were separated by Ficoll-Histopaque density gradient centrifugation and cryopreserved in liquid nitrogen vapor phase. Purity and quantity of every magnetically sorted T cell population were checked by analytical flow cytometry. From each sorted fraction, genomic DNA was isolated and quantified by UV absorbance on a Nanodrop 2000c. Using the deep immunoSEQ assay, TCR CDR3 regions were amplified from genomic DNA by multiplex PCR. Genomic DNA extracted from each cell subset was distributed evenly over all wells of several immunoSEQ 96-well plates, and each plate served as one replicate. For sorted subsets, each replicate PCR was loaded with about 0.2 ug genomic DNA, equivalent to some 31,000 T cell genomes. Purified libraries were measured with a Qubit 3.0 fluorometer, size-checked on a Bioanalyzer 2100, and measured again with the KAPA Library Quantification kit. A separate single-read 150-cycle Illumina NextSeq 550 flow cell was used to sequence each immunoSEQ 96-well plate. The paper's data handling went like this. Because the immunoSEQ output held only junctional sequences and lacked quality scores, the filtering could not match the filtering applied to full-length reads. Sequences were annotated with PyIR, a Python wrapper for IgBLAST v1.9, and V/J genes and CDR3 were assigned using IMGT germline references. Reads with weak V/J assignments (E-value above 1e-6), missing CDR3, stop codons, out-of-frame junctions, or ambiguous translated residues were removed. A V3J clonotype was defined by an identical inferred V gene, J gene, and CDR3 amino acid sequence. Percentage overlap between repertoires was calculated by dividing the number of shared unique clonotypes by the size of the smaller repertoire. Richness of each repertoire was evaluated using RTK rarefaction, the Chao1 estimator, and Recon v2.1 estimates of unobserved clonotypes. Generation probabilities for all TCRbeta clonotypes obtained by the gDNA method from a handful of donors were computed using OLGA. Sourced from immuneACCESS, this table was stored by TCRdb with only in-frame sequences that have V and J called. A share of the clones is absent; for the studies checked, an unresolved V gene accounts for under half, and the remainder has no known explanation. V and J calls and clone size follow that table, whereas D and trimming were derived from the DNA. Counted in this sample were 800,000 or so clones; 96% of them appeared once. The ten largest clones add up to over 0.2% of the sample.

About this clone itself: Its cognate antigen has yet to be identified. Per-base quality was not reported, and no clone a single base away is much larger than it.

Findings and caveats that apply to the study as a whole: Pairwise subsampling led to the expectation that sequencing depth would affect the degree of clonotype sharing among donors. Even with the large sequencing depth, rarefaction of the sorted-subset datasets indicated that sequencing was incomplete. Sharing across a handful of donors was observed for approximately 4.6% of naive CD4, less than 4% of naive CD8, 2% to 2.5% of memory CD4, and roughly 0.4% of memory CD8 clonotypes. Naive subsets generally had larger estimated clonotype richness than memory subsets. Sampling was limited to blood, and TCR repertoires in tissue likely differ from TCR repertoires in blood. Higher generation probabilities were observed for clonotypes shared by all four sorted-subset donors than for non-shared clonotypes. The genetic and exposure-history diversity represented was limited by the small number of donors.

V sheds 5 bases and J sheds 4 bases, leaving 26 bases between their ends. Taken from cysteine to phenylalanine, the CDR3 has 18 residues. The sequence is cut down to CDR3 DNA, 54 bases in frame from base 1. The germline V gene provides CDR1 SGHVT and CDR2 SQSDAQ. The sample consisted of naive CD8+ T cells sorted from blood. The sample's cell subset or site label, decoded: CD45RA+CCR7+. This sequence uses TRBV7-4 and TRBJ1-2; no D segment can be confidently identified. The receptor's source is a man aged 25-45 years in good health. In nucleotide form, the sequence is TGTGCCAGCAGCGGATCGACGAGAGCAGCGCGAAAGACCTATGGCTACACCTTC. Its protein reads: CASSGSTRAARKTYGYTF.